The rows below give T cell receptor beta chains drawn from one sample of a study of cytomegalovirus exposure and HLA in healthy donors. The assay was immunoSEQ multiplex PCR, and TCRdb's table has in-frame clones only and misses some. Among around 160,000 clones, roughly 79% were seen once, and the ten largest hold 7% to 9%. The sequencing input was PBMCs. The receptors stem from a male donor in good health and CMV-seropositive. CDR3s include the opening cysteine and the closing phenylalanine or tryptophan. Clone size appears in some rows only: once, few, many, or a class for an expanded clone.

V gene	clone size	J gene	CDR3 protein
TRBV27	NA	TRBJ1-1	CASSPLGFGSTEAFF
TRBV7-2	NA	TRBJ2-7	CASSRGGQGSYEQYF
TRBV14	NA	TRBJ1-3	CASSQGPLGLAGNTIYF
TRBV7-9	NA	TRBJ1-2	CSSSSQEMGQANYGYTF
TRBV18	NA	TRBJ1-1	CASSFRQELNTEAFF
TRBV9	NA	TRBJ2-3	CASSVGTGTRRVWDTQYF
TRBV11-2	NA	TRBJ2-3	CASSLGGGFTDTQYF
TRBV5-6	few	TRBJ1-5	CASSFGQGNQPQHF
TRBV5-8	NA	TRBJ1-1	CASSLVGGPNTEAFF
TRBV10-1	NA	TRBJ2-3	CASSPGTGDTQYF
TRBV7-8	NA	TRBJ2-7	CASSLATRRAYEQYF
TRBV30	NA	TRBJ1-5	CAWSVSGRDSNQPQHF
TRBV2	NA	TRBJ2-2	CASRSGSTGELFF
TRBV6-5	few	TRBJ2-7	CASSRLDSSYEQYF
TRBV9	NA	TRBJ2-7	CASSTSPVNPYEQYF
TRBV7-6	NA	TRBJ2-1	CASRQQANSVNEQFF
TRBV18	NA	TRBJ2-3	CASSPPEGTLTDTQYF
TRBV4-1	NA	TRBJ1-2	CASSQVSTSFTF
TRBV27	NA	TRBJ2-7	CASSLSSGGEQYF
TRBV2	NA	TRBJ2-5	CASIAGGLGLETQYF
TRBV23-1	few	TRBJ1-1	CASTGQGENTEAFF
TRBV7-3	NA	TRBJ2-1	CASSLMGSGRGEQFF
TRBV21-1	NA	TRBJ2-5	CASSKSRATQETQYF
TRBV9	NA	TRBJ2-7	CASSLRDRGYEQYF
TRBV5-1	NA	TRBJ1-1	CASSPRQGGTEAFF
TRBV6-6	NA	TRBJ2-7	CASKNTGTGVSYEQYF
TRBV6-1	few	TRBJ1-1	CASSEQGARTEAFF
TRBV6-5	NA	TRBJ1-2	CASSRNPQGRTTLF
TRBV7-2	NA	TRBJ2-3	CASSSPAGDTQYF
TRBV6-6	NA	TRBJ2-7	CASSSPAGRYF
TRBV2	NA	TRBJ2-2	CASSEWPRGAGELFF
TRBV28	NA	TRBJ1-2	CASSNGGYGYTF
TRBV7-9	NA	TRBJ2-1	CASSRDRGLRGVNYNEQFF
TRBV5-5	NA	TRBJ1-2	CASSLREYGYTF
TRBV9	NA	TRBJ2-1	CASSATVSSSYNEQFF
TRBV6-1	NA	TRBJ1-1	CASGTYWEDTEAFF
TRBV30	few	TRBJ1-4	CAWSPPGQGGEKLFF
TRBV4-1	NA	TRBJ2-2	CASSQESGGTGELFF
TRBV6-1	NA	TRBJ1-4	CASSQQGNDEKLFF
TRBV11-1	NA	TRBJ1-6	CASSSDRGNSPLHF
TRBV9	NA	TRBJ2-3	CASSVGGHRDTQYF
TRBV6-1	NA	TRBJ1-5	CASSVWGQPQHF
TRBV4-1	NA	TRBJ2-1	CASSHPLAGNEQFF